One sample yielded the 9 T cell receptor beta chains listed below, sequenced in a study of T cell clones after liver transplantation. Measured with immunoSEQ multiplex PCR; TCRdb has only the in-frame clones, and not every one. This table holds 45,000 to 60,000 clones, less than 90% found once. The sequences come from CD8+ T cells from blood, collected 12 months after liver transplant. All receptors derive from a human patient who received a liver transplant. Some T cells here may be from the graft donor.

V usage is TRBV2 and J usage is TRBJ2-7; maybe TRBD1 (6 bases). V lost 9 bases and J lost 5, with 20 bases in between. The CDR3 runs to 14 residues. Germline V lookup: CDR1 SNHLY, CDR2 FYNNEI. As DNA, the CDR3 is TGTGCCAGTCGACCGGGACATTGGTTGCACGAGCAGTACTTC. This sequence encodes CASRPGHWLHEQYF.

This CDR3 is CASRPGTLNQPQHF. CDR3 coding DNA: TGTGCCAGCAGACCCGGGACACTGAATCAGCCCCAGCATTTT. This rearrangement joins TRBV27 to TRBJ1-5; D perhaps matches TRBD1 (6 bases). V was pared by 6 bases and J by 4 bases, with 13 bases between. The length of the CDR3 is 14 residues. Germline values: CDR1 MNHEY, CDR2 SMNVEV (reference sequence).

DNA for the CDR3: TGTGCCAGCAGCTTTAAACAGGCTGAAGCTTTCTTT. Its translation: CASSFKQAEAFF. This sequence joins TRBV11-1 and TRBJ1-1; the D gene is possibly TRBD1 (5 bases). The CDR3 has 12 residues. Between the trimmed V and J ends, which lost 3 bases and 6 bases, there was a span of 8 bases. CDR1 and CDR2 from the germline V gene are SGHAT and FQDESV (reference sequence).

The gene calls are TRBV7-9 and TRBJ2-1; D is ambiguous. Germline V gene lookup returns CDR1 SEHNR and CDR2 FQNEAQ (reference sequence). The CDR3 covers 15 residues. Trimming cost V 5 bases and J 0 bases, with 11 bases left between them. This CDR3 is CASSPAMSSYNEQFF. The CDR3 DNA reads TGTGCCAGCAGCCCCGCTATGAGCTCCTACAATGAGCAGTTCTTC.

V is TRBV29-1 and J is TRBJ1-2; no reliable D call. In germline, CDR1 is SQVTM, CDR2 ANQGSEA. The CDR3 length is 11 residues. Trimming pared 7 bases from V and 5 bases from J, leaving 11 bases between. The CDR3 loop reads CSAVREYGYTF. CDR3 nucleotide sequence: TGCAGCGCTGTAAGGGAGTATGGCTACACCTTC.

This clone was picked up one time. In DNA form, the CDR3 reads TGTGCCAGCAGCTTCGGGTGGGGGTTCCAAGAGACCCAGTACTTC. This sequence encodes CASSFGWGFQETQYF. The chain recombines TRBV7-9 with TRBJ2-5; D possibly matches TRBD1 or TRBD2 (5 bases each). Germline CDR1 reads SEHNR; CDR2 reads FQNEAQ (reference sequence). With 3 bases removed from V and 1 base from J, the gap between germline ends came to 12 bases. The length of the CDR3 is 15 residues.

CDR3 residues: CASSLAPVAYEQYF. The CDR3 DNA follows: TGTGCCAGCAGCTTGGCCCCTGTAGCCTACGAGCAGTACTTC. The gene calls are TRBV5-6 and TRBJ2-7, with no clear D. Trimming left V 0 bases short and J 2 bases short, with 9 bases between. The CDR3 loop spans 14 amino acids. The germline gives CDR1 SGHDT, CDR2 YYEEEE.

This clone was counted once. The V gene is TRBV19, the J gene TRBJ2-1; tentative D call: TRBD1 (7 bases). The germline V gene has CDR1 LNHDA and CDR2 SQIVND (reference sequence). Trimming cost V 9 bases and J 9 bases, with 15 bases left between them. This CDR3 is 12 amino acids long. The CDR3: CASSPGGLEQFF. For the CDR3, the DNA is TGTGCCAGCTCCCCAGGGGGGCTTGAGCAGTTCTTC.

This chain connects TRBV6-1 to TRBJ2-1; 11 positions match TRBD2. CDR1 is MNHNS, CDR2 SASEGT, per germline. V shed 3 bases and J 5 bases; nucleotides not matched to a gene: 6. CDR3 length equals 16 residues. In DNA, the CDR3 is TGTGCCAGCAGTGATCTAGCGGGAGGCACTGACAATGAGCAGTTCTTC. Translating gives CASSDLAGGTDNEQFF.